This T cell receptor (beta chain) derives from a study of T cells in Graves' hyperthyroidism and ophthalmopathy. Overall study results and limits: Ophthalmopathy was distinguished from stable hyperthyroidism by 13 V-J signatures.

For Graves' hyperthyroidism to be stable, ophthalmopathy could not progress within 18 months. The investigators amplified TCR beta CDR3 regions from RNA transcripts. An initial round of RT-PCR targeting the TCR CDR3 relied on the HTBI primer set. TCRdb re-analysed the multiplex PCR reads in MiXCR, keeping a single row per CDR3 protein. Among about 200,000 distinct CDR3 sequences listed, about 17% were seen once. CDR1 and CDR2 from the germline V gene are MNHEY and SMNVEV (reference sequence). The CDR3 covers 14 residues. V lost 3 bases, J lost 1 base, and 6 bases lay in between. Note on this clonotype: Its specificity is not known.

The clonotype was recovered from a woman in her 50s with Graves' hyperthyroidism. What was sequenced was blood. The chain employs TRBV27 and TRBJ1-4; D might be TRBD1 (6 bases). The CDR3 DNA sequence: TGTGCCAGCAGTTTCAGGGGAACTAATGAAAAACTGTTTTTT. Its protein is CASSFRGTNEKLFF.